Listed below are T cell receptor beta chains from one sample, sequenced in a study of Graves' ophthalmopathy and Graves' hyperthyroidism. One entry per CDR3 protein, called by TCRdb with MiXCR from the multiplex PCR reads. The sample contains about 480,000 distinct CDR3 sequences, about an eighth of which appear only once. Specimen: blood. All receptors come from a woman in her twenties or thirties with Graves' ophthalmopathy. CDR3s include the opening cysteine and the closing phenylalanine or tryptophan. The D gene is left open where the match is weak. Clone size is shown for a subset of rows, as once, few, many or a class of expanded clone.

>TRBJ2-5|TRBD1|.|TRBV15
CATIKGQGTSETRYF
TGTGCCACCATCAAGGGACAGGGGACAAGTGAGACCCGGTACTTC
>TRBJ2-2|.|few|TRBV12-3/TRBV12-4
CASNRLGVANTGELFF
TGTGCCAGCAACCGACTAGGGGTAGCGAACACCGGGGAGCTGTTTTTT
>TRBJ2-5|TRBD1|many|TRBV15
CATSRGTGSGETQYF
TGTGCCACCAGTAGAGGGACAGGGTCTGGGGAGACCCAGTACTTC
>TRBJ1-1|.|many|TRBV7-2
CASSLAGTDVFEAFF
TGTGCCAGCAGCCTAGCCGGGACTGATGTATTTGAAGCTTTCTTT
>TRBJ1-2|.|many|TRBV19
CASSMRRQNLNYGYTF
TGTGCCAGTAGTATGCGGAGACAGAACCTTAACTATGGCTACACCTTC
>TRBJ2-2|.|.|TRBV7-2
CASSLGPHTGELFF
TGTGCCAGCAGCTTAGGGCCCCACACCGGGGAGCTGTTTTTT
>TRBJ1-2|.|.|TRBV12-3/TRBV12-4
CASSSWLNYGYTF
TGTGCCAGCAGTTCGTGGCTTAACTATGGCTACACCTTC
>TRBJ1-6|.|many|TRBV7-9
CASSSRDTAPLHF
TGTGCCAGCAGCTCCAGGGACACAGCACCCCTCCACTTT
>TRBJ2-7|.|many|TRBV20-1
CSALTAYEQYF
TGCAGTGCTCTGACAGCTTACGAGCAGTACTTC
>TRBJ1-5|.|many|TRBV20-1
CSAPEARASNQPQHF
TGCAGTGCGCCCGAGGCCAGGGCTAGCAATCAGCCCCAGCATTTT
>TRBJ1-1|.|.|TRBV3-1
CASSHRAAMNTEAFF
TGTGCCAGCAGCCACCGGGCAGCCATGAACACTGAAGCTTTCTTT
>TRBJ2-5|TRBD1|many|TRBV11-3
CASSNVWNRGSIETQYF
TGTGCCAGCAGTAACGTATGGAACAGGGGATCTATTGAGACCCAGTACTTC
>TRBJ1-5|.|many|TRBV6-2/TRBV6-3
CASTPGTNQPQHF
TGTGCCAGCACCCCGGGCACTAATCAGCCCCAGCATTTT
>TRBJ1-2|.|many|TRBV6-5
CASSYGTRGGYTF
TGTGCCAGCAGTTACGGGACACGCGGCGGCTACACCTTC
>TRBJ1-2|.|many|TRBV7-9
CASSLVSYYGYTF
TGTGCCAGCAGCTTAGTTTCCTACTATGGCTACACCTTC
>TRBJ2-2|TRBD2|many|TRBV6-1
CASSRRLAGGPDTGELFF
TGTGCCAGCAGTCGAAGACTAGCGGGGGGGCCGGACACCGGGGAGCTGTTTTTT
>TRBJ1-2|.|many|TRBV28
CASSLKGRGGYTF
TGTGCCAGCAGTTTAAAAGGACGGGGAGGCTACACCTTC
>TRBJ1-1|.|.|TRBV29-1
CSVAGTHTEAFF
TGCAGCGTTGCCGGCACTCACACTGAAGCTTTCTTT
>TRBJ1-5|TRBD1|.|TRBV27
CASSPGTGVPNQPQHF
TGTGCCAGCAGTCCCGGGACAGGGGTTCCCAATCAGCCCCAGCATTTT
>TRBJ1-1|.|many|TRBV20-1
CQTRLNTEAFF
TGCCAAACTCGATTAAACACTGAAGCTTTCTTT
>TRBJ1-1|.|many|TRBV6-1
CASSVPPTKTEAFF
TGTGCCAGCAGCGTACCCCCGACCAAGACTGAAGCTTTCTTT
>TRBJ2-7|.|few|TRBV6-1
CAIRENSYEQYF
TGTGCAATCAGGGAAAATTCCTACGAGCAGTACTTC
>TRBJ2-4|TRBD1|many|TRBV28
CASSSGQNLAKNIQYF
TGTGCCAGCAGTTCGGGACAGAATTTAGCCAAAAACATTCAGTACTTC
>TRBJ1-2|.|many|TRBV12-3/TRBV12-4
CASSFGRGGGYTF
TGTGCCAGCAGTTTTGGAAGGGGAGGTGGCTACACCTTC